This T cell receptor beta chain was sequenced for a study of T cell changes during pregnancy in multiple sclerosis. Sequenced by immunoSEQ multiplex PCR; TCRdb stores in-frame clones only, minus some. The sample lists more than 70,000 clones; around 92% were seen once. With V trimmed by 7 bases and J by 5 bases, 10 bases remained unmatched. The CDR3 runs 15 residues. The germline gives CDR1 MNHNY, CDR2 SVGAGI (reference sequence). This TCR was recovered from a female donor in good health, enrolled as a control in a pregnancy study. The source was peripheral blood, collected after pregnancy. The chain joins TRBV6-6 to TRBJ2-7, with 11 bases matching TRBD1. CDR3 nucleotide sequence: TGTGCCAGCACCGTGGACAGGGGGCGCACCGACGAGCAGTACTTC. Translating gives CASTVDRGRTDEQYF.